This record looks at one T cell receptor (beta chain) sequence and its context. Its specificity is not known. The PCR used 60 Vbeta and 13 Jbeta primers. Original processing notes: An analysis performed later counted roughly 79 million unique TCR beta chains (around 11 million of them shared). Produced via immunoSEQ multiplex PCR; TCRdb's table is partial and in-frame only. That table is the source of V, J and clone size, and D and trimming were worked out from the DNA. In the table there are tens of thousands of clones, around 81% of which are singletons. Germline CDR1 and CDR2: SGHDN and FVKESK. The CDR3 is 13 amino acids. V lost 0 bases and J lost 5, with 7 bases in between. These data come from a study of cytomegalovirus exposure and HLA in healthy donors. General study findings and limits: Reported results showed that the classifier diagnosed cytomegalovirus status with high specificity and sensitivity. Researchers reported from a later analysis that most CMV-associated TCR beta chains appeared HLA-restricted.

The sample consisted of PBMCs. V usage is TRBV14 and J usage is TRBJ2-5; D ambiguous. This sequence originates from a man over 45 in good health and CMV-seronegative. Here the CDR3 reads CASSQDREETQYF. CDR3 DNA: TGTGCCAGCAGCCAAGACCGCGAGGAGACCCAGTACTTC. Full variable domain (outside the CDR3, taken from reference TRBV14 and TRBJ2-5): EAGVTQFPSHSVIEKGQTVTLRCDPISGHDNLYWYRRVMGKEIKFLLHFVKESKQDESGMPNNRFLAERTGGTYSTLKVQPAELEDSGVYFCASSQDREETQYFGPGTRLLVL.